This T cell receptor beta chain was sequenced during a study of T cells in Graves' hyperthyroidism and ophthalmopathy. Unmatched junction bases numbered 5, after V lost 8 bases and J lost 3 bases. CDR3 length: 14 amino acids. Germline V gene sequence: CDR1 MNHNS, CDR2 SASEGT. RNA transcripts were the template for amplifying TCR beta CDR3 regions. Carried out on the TCR CDR3, a first-round RT-PCR used the HTBI primer set. TCRdb re-analysed the multiplex PCR reads in MiXCR, keeping a single row per CDR3 protein. The sample lists fewer than 850,000 distinct CDR3 sequences; 17% were seen once. The sample holds many counts of this clonotype.

The source is a man aged 50-59 years with Graves' hyperthyroidism. The J gene is TRBJ2-3, the V gene TRBV6-1; 10 bases map to TRBD2. The sequencing sample was made of blood. DNA for the CDR3: TGTGCCAGCGGACCTAGCGGGAGTACAGATACGCAGTATTTT. Amino acids: CASGPSGSTDTQYF.